This T cell receptor beta chain comes out of a study of CD8 T cells in Susac syndrome. Between the trimmed V and J ends, which lost 3 bases and 9 bases, there was a span of 12 bases. Germline V gene data show CDR1 as LNHDA and CDR2 as SQIVND (reference sequence). This CDR3 spans 13 amino acids. When the RNA was reverse transcribed, random hexamers were used with an input of roughly 0.5 to 1 ug. TCRdb called the immunoSEQ multiplex PCR reads again in MiXCR, with one record for every CDR3 protein. The sample holds roughly 80,000 distinct CDR3 sequences, just over 90% seen once. Sequencing was carried out using CD4+ T cells from PBMCs. The chain has TRBV19 and TRBJ2-1, with D unresolved. The sequence was obtained from a human donor with Susac syndrome. CDR3 residues: CASSIWASSEQFF. Written as DNA, the CDR3 is TGTGCCAGTAGTATTTGGGCATCTAGTGAGCAGTTCTTC.